A single sample gave rise to the 4 T cell receptor beta chains below, sequenced in a study of T cell responses to AZD1222 COVID-19 vaccine. The method was immunoSEQ multiplex PCR; TCRdb's version includes in-frame clones alone and lacks a portion of them. The sample carries over 110,000 clones, roughly nine tenths recorded once. The starting material was peripheral blood, obtained 28 days after the second AZD1222 dose. These receptor sequences come from an adult who received the AZD1222 COVID-19 vaccine.

The J gene is TRBJ1-2, the V gene TRBV6-2 or TRBV6-3, with D maybe TRBD1 (6 bases). Germline loops: CDR1 MNHEY, CDR2 SVGEGT. This CDR3 has 13 residues. V was clipped by 5 bases and J by 4 bases, with 11 bases between them. The CDR3 is CASSTRQVYGYTF. The CDR3 nucleotides are TGTGCCAGCAGTACCCGACAGGTCTATGGCTACACCTTC.

V is TRBV7-2 and J is TRBJ2-3; no clear D. The CDR3 is 13 residues long. V lost 3 bases and J lost 0, with 4 bases in between. The germline V gene has CDR1 SGHTA and CDR2 FQGNSA. In DNA form, the CDR3 reads TGTGCCAGCAGCTTGTTCAGCACAGATACGCAGTATTTT. This translates into CASSLFSTDTQYF.

This chain links TRBV2 with TRBJ2-5, with D uncertain. The V gene lost 7 bases and the J gene lost 1 base, with 10 bases spanning the gap. CDR1 is SNHLY, CDR2 FYNNEI, per germline. This CDR3 comprises 13 residues. The chain's CDR3 is CASNRQFQETQYF. The CDR3 DNA reads as TGTGCCAGCAACAGACAATTCCAAGAGACCCAGTACTTC.

The chain uses TRBV6-2 or TRBV6-3 and TRBJ1-3; unclear D gene. V was shortened by 2 bases and J by 0 bases, with 5 bases between the two germline ends. The CDR3 length is 14 residues. In germline, CDR1 is MNHEY, CDR2 SVGEGT. CDR3 DNA: TGTGCCAGCAGTTACAGTGGCTCTGGAAACACCATATATTTT. It encodes CASSYSGSGNTIYF.